The present T cell receptor (beta chain) was sequenced within a study of blood T cell repertoires in COVID-19. As for the study in general: Specimens from acute and convalescent COVID-19 originated in the United States, Italy and Spain.

This clone was recorded only once. Authors' methods: Amplification from reference gene primers served as the basis for estimated nucleated cell counts. The assay was immunoSEQ multiplex PCR, and TCRdb's table has in-frame clones only and misses some. The DNA gave D and trimming, while V, J and clone size come from that table. Among some 78,000 clones listed, 80% to 85% were seen once. The germline V gene encodes CDR1 LNHDA and CDR2 SQIVND (reference sequence). CDR3 size: 15 residues. The V end lost 5 bases, the J end lost 1 base, and 14 bases lay between the germline ends. Sequenced input: peripheral blood. The TCR comes from a man aged 50-60 years with acute or convalescent COVID-19. The V call is TRBV19, the J call TRBJ1-2; a weak D match, TRBD1 (5 bases). The DNA of the CDR3 is TGTGCCAGTAGTCCAGGCCACGGGGGTAACTATGGCTACACCTTC. Encoded protein: CASSPGHGGNYGYTF.